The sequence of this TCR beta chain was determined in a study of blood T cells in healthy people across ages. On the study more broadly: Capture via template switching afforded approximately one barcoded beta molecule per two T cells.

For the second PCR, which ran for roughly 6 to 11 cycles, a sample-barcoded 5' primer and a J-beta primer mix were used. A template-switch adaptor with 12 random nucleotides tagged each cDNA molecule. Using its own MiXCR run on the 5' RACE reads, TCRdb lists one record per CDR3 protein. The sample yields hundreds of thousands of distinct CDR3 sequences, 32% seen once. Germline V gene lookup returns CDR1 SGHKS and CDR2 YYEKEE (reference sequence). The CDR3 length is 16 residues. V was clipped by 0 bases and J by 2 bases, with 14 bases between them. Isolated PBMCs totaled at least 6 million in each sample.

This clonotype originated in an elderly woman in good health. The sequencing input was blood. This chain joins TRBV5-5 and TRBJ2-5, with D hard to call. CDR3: CASSLGLVREQETQYF. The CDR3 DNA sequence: TGTGCCAGCAGCTTGGGTCTGGTCAGAGAGCAAGAGACCCAGTACTTC.